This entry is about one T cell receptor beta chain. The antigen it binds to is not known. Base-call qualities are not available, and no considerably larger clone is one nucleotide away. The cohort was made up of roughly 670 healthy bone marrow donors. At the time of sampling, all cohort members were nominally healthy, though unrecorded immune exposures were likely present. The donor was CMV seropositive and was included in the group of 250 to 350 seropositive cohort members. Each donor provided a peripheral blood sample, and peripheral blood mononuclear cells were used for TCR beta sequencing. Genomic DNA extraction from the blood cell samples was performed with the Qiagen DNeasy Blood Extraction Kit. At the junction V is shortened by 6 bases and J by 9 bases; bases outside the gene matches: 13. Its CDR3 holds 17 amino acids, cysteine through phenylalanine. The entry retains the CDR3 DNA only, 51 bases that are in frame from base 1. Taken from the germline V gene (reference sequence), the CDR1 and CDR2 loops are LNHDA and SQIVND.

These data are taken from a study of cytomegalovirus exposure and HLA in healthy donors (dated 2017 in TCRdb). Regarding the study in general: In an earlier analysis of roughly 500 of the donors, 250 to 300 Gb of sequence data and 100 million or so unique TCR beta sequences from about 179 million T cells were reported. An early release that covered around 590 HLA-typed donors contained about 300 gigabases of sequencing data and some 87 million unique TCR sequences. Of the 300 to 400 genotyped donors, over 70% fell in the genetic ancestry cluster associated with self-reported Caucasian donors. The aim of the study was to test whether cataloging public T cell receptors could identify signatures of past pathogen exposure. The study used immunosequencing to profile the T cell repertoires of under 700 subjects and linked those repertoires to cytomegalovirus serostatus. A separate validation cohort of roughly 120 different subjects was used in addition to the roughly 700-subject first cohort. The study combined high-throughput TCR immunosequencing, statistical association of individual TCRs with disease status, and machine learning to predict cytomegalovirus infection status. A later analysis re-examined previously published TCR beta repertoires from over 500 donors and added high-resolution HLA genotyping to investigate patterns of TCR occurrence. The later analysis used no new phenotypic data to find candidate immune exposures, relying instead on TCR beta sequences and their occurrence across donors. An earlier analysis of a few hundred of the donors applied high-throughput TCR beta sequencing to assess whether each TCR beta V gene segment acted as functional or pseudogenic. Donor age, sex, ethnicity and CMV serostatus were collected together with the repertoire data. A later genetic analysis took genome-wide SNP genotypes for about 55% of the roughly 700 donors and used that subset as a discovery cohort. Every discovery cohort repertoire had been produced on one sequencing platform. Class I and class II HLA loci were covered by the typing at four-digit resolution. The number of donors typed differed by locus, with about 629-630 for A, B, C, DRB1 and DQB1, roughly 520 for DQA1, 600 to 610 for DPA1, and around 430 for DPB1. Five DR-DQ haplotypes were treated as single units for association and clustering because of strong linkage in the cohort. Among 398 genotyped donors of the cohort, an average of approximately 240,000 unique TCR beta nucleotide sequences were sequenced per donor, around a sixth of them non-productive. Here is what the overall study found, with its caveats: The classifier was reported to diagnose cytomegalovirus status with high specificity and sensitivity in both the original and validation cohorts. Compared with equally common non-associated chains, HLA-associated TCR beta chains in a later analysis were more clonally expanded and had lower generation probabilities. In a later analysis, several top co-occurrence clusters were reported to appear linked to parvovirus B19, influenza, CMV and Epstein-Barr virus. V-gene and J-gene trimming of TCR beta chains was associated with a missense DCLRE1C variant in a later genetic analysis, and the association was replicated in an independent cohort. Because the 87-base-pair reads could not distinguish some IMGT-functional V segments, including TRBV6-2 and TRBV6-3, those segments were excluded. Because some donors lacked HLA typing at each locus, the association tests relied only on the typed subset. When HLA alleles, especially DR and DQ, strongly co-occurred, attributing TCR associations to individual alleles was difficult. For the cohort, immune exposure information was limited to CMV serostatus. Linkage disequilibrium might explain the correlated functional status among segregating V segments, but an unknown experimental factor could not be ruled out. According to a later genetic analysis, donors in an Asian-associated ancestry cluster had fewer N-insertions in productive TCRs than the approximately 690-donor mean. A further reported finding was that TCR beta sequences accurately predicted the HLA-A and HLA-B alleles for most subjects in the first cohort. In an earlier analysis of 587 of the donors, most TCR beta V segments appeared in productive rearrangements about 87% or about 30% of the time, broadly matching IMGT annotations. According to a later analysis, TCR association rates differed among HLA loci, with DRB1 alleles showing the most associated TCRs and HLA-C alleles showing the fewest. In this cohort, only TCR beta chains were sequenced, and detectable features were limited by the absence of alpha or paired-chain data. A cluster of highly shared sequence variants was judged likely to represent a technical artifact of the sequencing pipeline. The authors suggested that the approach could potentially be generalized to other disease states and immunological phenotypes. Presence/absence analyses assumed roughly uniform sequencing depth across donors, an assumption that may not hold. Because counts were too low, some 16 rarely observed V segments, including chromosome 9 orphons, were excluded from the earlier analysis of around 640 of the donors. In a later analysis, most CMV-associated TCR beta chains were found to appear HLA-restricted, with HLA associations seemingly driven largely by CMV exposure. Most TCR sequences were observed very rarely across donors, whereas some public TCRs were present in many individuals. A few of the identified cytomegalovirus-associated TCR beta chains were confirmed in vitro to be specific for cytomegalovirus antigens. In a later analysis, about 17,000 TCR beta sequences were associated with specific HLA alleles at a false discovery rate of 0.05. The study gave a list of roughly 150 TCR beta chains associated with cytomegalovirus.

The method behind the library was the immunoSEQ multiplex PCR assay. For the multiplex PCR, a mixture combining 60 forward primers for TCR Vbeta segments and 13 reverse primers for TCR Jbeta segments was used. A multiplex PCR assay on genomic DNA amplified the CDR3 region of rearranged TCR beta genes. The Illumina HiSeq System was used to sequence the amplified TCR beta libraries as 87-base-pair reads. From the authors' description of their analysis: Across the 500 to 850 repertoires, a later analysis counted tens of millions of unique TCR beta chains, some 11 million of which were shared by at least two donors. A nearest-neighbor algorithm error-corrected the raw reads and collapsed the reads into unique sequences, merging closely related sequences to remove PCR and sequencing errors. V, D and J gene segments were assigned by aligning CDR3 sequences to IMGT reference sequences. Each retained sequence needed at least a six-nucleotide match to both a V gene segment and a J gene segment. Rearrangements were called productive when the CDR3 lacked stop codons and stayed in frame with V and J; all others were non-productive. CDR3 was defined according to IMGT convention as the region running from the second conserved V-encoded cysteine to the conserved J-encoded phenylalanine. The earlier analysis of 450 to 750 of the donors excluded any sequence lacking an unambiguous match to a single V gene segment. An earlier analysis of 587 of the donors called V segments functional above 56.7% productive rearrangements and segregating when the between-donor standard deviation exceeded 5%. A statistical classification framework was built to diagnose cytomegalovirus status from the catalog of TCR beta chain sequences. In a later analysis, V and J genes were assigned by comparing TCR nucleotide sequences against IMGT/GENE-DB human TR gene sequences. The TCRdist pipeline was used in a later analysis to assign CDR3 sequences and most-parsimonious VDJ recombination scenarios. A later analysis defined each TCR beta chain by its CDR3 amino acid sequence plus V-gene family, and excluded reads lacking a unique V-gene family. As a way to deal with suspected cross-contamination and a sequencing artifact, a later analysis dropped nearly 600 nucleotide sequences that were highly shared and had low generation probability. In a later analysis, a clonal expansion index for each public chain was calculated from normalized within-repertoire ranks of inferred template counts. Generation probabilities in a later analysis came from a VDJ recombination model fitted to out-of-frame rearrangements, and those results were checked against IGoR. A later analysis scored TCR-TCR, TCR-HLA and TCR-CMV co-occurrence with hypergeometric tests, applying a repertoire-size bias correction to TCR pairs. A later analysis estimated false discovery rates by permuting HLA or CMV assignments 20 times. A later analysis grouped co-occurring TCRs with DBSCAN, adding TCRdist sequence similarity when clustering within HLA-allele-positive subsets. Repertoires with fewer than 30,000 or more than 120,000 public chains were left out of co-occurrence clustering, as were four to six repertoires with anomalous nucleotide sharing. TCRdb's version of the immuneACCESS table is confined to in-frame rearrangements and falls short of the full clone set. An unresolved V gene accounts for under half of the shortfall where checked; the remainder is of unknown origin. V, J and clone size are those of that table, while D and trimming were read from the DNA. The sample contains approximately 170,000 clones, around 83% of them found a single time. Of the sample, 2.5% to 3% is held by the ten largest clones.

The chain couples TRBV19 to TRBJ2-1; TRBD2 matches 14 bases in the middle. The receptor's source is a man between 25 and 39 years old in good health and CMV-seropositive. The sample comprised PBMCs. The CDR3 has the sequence CASSTPGLAGVQTEQFF. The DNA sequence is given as TGTGCCAGTAGCACGCCGGGACTAGCGGGAGTTCAGACTGAGCAGTTCTTC.